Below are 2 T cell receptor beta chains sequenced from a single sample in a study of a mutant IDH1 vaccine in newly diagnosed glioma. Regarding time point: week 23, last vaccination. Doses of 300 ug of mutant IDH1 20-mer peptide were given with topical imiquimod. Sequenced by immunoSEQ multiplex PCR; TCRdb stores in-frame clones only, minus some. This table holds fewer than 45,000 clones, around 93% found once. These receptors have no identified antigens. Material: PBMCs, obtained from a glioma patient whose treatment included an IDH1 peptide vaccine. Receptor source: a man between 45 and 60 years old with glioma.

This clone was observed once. CDR3 region: CASSEAGRTGQETQYF. In DNA, the CDR3 is TGTGCCAGCAGTGAAGCCGGGCGGACAGGGCAAGAGACCCAGTACTTC. The chain has TRBV2 and TRBJ2-5, with 8 bases identical to TRBD1. This CDR3 spans 16 amino acids. V was clipped by 0 bases and J by 2 bases; unmatched bases: 5. Germline V CDR1 and CDR2: SNHLY, FYNNEI.

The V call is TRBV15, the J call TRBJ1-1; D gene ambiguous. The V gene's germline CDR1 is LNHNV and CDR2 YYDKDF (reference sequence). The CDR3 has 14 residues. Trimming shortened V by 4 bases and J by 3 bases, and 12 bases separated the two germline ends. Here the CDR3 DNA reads TGTGCCACCAGCATCCAGGCGCGGGACACTGAAGCTTTCTTT. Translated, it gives CATSIQARDTEAFF. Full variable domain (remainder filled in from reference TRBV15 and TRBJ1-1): DAMVIQNPRYQVTQFGKPVTLSCSQTLNHNVMYWYQQKSSQAPKLLFHYYDKDFNNEADTPDNFQSRRPNTSFCFLDIRSPGLGDTAMYLCATSIQARDTEAFFGQGTRLTVV.